These 5 T cell receptor beta chains were all obtained from the same sample, sequenced in a study of Ad26.COV2.S vaccination and SARS-CoV-2 variants. The table came from immunoSEQ multiplex PCR; TCRdb's copy has only in-frame clones and leaves some out. This table holds around 450,000 clones, over 75% found once. Noted treatment: about 20 received Ad26.COV2.S at low or high dose, single or two shots; roughly five received placebo; per-sample allocation not given. Samples were taken on day 63 after the first vaccine or placebo injection. The source material was peripheral blood, sampled in a trial of Ad26.COV2.S vaccine versus placebo. The receptors derive from a person between 18 and 60 years old who received the Ad26.COV2.S COVID-19 vaccine or a placebo.

The V and J genes are TRBV11-3 and TRBJ2-7, with D unresolved. The CDR3 runs to 13 residues. Per germline, CDR1 SGHNT and CDR2 YENEEA. V was trimmed by 2 bases and J by 6 bases, leaving 11 bases between them. The CDR3 coding sequence is TGTGCCAGCAGCTTAACCCTCCTCGCCGAGCAGTACTTC. It codes for CASSLTLLAEQYF.

The rearrangement joins TRBV4-1 to TRBJ2-5; D perhaps matches TRBD2 (5 bases). The CDR3 has 14 amino acids. V was pared by 0 bases and J by 5 bases, with 10 bases between. Germline loops: CDR1 MGHRA, CDR2 YSYEKL. This CDR3 reads CASSQESRGETQYF. In DNA, the CDR3 is TGCGCCAGCAGCCAAGAAAGTAGAGGGGAGACCCAGTACTTC.

The CDR3 spells CASSLYTVGTGGNQPQHF. The CDR3 DNA is TGTGCCAGCTCACTCTATACCGTCGGGACAGGCGGGAATCAGCCCCAGCATTTT. V usage is TRBV18 and J usage is TRBJ1-5; TRBD1 matches 8 bases. The CDR3 is 18 residues long. J was trimmed by 4 bases and V by 4 bases; bases with no gene match: 15. The germline V gene encodes CDR1 KGHSH and CDR2 LQKENI. The complete variable domain, with remaining parts taken from reference TRBV18 and TRBJ1-5, reads NAGVMQNPRHLVRRRGQEARLRCSPMKGHSHVYWYRQLPEEGLKFMVYLQKENIIDESGMPKERFSAEFPKEGPSILRIQQVVRGDSAAYFCASSLYTVGTGGNQPQHFGDGTRLSIL.

This chain connects TRBV19 to TRBJ2-5; TRBD2 agrees at 7 bases. The germline V gene has CDR1 LNHDA and CDR2 SQIVND (reference sequence). The CDR3 spans 14 residues. Trimming cost V 7 bases and J 3 bases; bases outside gene matches: 8. CDR3 region: CASTQYGGKETQYF. CDR3 bases: TGTGCCAGTACCCAGTACGGGGGGAAAGAGACCCAGTACTTC. The whole variable domain, remainder taken from reference TRBV19 and TRBJ2-5, is DGGITQSPKYLFRKEGQNVTLSCEQNLNHDAMYWYRQDPGQGLRLIYYSQIVNDFQKGDIAEGYSVSREKKESFPLTVTSAQKNPTAFYLCASTQYGGKETQYFGPGTRLLVL.

CDR3 sequence: CASSFTGGALYF. For the CDR3, the DNA is TGTGCCAGCAGCTTTACGGGAGGGGCTCTCTACTTC. The chain has TRBV7-9 and TRBJ2-7, with TRBD2 identical over 8 bases. This CDR3 is 12 amino acids long. V shed 3 bases, J shed 13 bases, and the junction held 8 bases outside the gene matches. Germline loops: CDR1 SEHNR, CDR2 FQNEAQ (reference sequence).